The rows below give T cell receptor beta chains drawn from one sample of a study of blood T cell repertoires in COVID-19. Method: immunoSEQ multiplex PCR; TCRdb's copy keeps in-frame clones and lacks some. The sample includes over 450,000 clones, 70% to 90% of them seen just once. Sequenced input: peripheral blood. The receptor set was obtained from a woman aged 45-65 years with COVID-19, enrolled during active disease. Both conserved end residues are part of each CDR3. D genes are given only for firm matches. Not every row has a clone size; where given, it reads once, few, many or a size class.

NA,TRBV5-6,NA,TRBJ1-2,CASSLLTAGIYGYTF,TGTGCCAGCAGCTTGCTAACGGCCGGGATCTATGGCTACACCTTC
TRBD1,TRBV5-4,once,TRBJ2-1,CASSLGTGVYNEQFF,TGTGCCAGCAGCTTAGGGACAGGGGTTTACAATGAGCAGTTCTTC
NA,TRBV19,NA,TRBJ2-7,CASSIDSESATYEQYF,TGTGCCAGTAGTATAGATAGCGAGTCGGCAACCTACGAGCAGTACTTC
TRBD2,TRBV3-1/TRBV3-2,NA,TRBJ2-1,CASSQVASGGYNEQFF,TGTGCCAGCAGCCAAGTTGCTAGCGGGGGATACAATGAGCAGTTCTTC
NA,TRBV7-9,NA,TRBJ1-5,CASSSKHRTQHF,TGTGCCAGCAGCTCAAAGCATCGTACCCAGCATTTT
NA,TRBV5-1,NA,TRBJ2-7,CASSLGGPQYEQYF,TGCGCCAGCAGCTTGGGCGGGCCCCAATACGAGCAGTACTTC
NA,TRBV30,NA,TRBJ1-5,CAWSRDTRGRPQHF,TGTGCCTGGAGTCGGGACACCCGGGGCCGGCCCCAGCATTTT
NA,TRBV9,NA,TRBJ1-1,CASSASAMNTEAFF,TGTGCCAGCAGCGCCTCCGCTATGAACACTGAAGCTTTCTTT
NA,TRBV9,NA,TRBJ2-7,CASSVVVWGRSSYEQYF,TGTGCCAGCAGCGTAGTTGTCTGGGGCAGGTCGTCCTACGAGCAGTACTTC
TRBD2,TRBV3-1/TRBV3-2,NA,TRBJ2-3,CASSQGPGGAYTQYF,TGTGCCAGCAGCCAAGGCCCCGGGGGGGCTTATACGCAGTATTTT
NA,TRBV5-1,NA,TRBJ1-5,CASSLEGGSQPQHF,TGCGCCAGCAGCTTGGAAGGGGGAAGTCAGCCCCAGCATTTT
TRBD1,TRBV7-2,NA,TRBJ1-4,CASSFRQGNEKLFF,TGTGCCAGCAGCTTTCGACAGGGGAATGAAAAACTGTTTTTT
TRBD2,TRBV24-1,NA,TRBJ2-3,CATSDLKRGTRDTQYF,TGTGCCACCAGTGATTTGAAGCGGGGGACGAGGGATACGCAGTATTTT
TRBD2,TRBV24-1,NA,TRBJ2-2,CATSGSPGLAGGRPTGELFF,TGTGCCACCAGTGGTTCACCGGGACTAGCGGGGGGCCGCCCCACCGGGGAGCTGTTTTTT
TRBD1,TRBV7-3,NA,TRBJ2-2,CASSPEILGQGASTGELFF,TGTGCCAGCAGCCCGGAGATTCTGGGACAGGGGGCGAGCACCGGGGAGCTGTTTTTT